The 18 T cell receptor beta chains below all came from one sample that was sequenced in a study of cytomegalovirus exposure and HLA in healthy donors. The PCR contained 60 Vbeta and 13 Jbeta primers. The table came from immunoSEQ multiplex PCR; TCRdb's copy has only in-frame clones and leaves some out. This table holds some 150,000 clones, more than 60% found once. Sequenced sample: PBMCs. These receptors came from a human donor in good health.

J is TRBJ2-7 and V is TRBV30; D is undetermined. Trimming took off 4 bases at V and 2 bases at J, with 9 bases between the two ends. The CDR3 spans 12 residues. Germline V gives CDR1 GTSNPN, CDR2 SVGIG (reference sequence). CDR3 sequence: CAWISRTYEQYF. Here the CDR3 DNA reads TGTGCCTGGATTTCCAGGACCTACGAGCAGTACTTC.

Only a few counts were recorded for this clone. V usage is TRBV9 and J usage is TRBJ1-4; possibly TRBD1 for D (5 bases). The germline V gene encodes CDR1 SGDLS and CDR2 YYNGEE. V was cut by 3 bases and J by 6 bases, with 15 bases left in between. The CDR3 is 15 amino acids. The CDR3: CASSAQGFLYEKLFF. CDR3 in DNA: TGTGCCAGCAGCGCCCAGGGTTTCTTGTATGAAAAACTGTTTTTT.

This clone was seen more than once but under ten times. The chain uses TRBV18 and TRBJ1-2; no clear D gene. CDR1 is KGHSH, CDR2 LQKENI, per germline. V was shortened by 6 bases and J by 3 bases, with 8 bases between the two germline ends. The CDR3 has 12 residues. CDR3 DNA sequence: TGTGCCAGCTCTCCATCGGACTATGGCTACACCTTC. Translated: CASSPSDYGYTF.

This clone was found a few times. The V gene is TRBV5-1, the J gene TRBJ1-6; D may be TRBD1 (5 bases). CDR1 and CDR2 (germline): SGHRS, YFSETQ. Trimming stripped 4 bases from V and 1 base from J, with 18 bases between. The CDR3 contains 18 residues. The CDR3 DNA reads as TGCGCCAGCAGCCCCGGGCTCGGGGGGAGGTCCTATAATTCACCCCTCCACTTT. Its translation is CASSPGLGGRSYNSPLHF.

The chain recombines TRBV27 with TRBJ1-2, with TRBD1 matching 7 bases. This CDR3 spans 16 amino acids. Trimming cost V 6 bases and J 1 base; bases outside gene matches: 11. Germline CDR1 and CDR2: MNHEY and SMNVEV (reference sequence). CDR3 sequence (DNA): TGTGCCAGCAGCCGACAGGGAAAAGGACTTAACTATGGCTACACCTTC. Amino acid sequence: CASSRQGKGLNYGYTF.

The V and J genes are TRBV12-5 and TRBJ2-5, with 8 positions matching TRBD2. Per germline, CDR1 LGHNT and CDR2 FRNRAP. The CDR3 runs 13 residues. V dropped 1 base and J dropped 6; count of bases not matched to a gene: 1. As DNA, the CDR3 is TGTGCTAGTGGTTTGGGGACTAGCCAGACCCAGTACTTC. Translation: CASGLGTSQTQYF.

CDR3 bases: TGCGCCAGCAGCCAAGATCGGGGACAGGGTATTCAGTACTTC. It codes for CASSQDRGQGIQYF. The J gene is TRBJ2-4, the V gene TRBV4-3; TRBD1 matches at 9 bases. This CDR3 comprises 14 residues. Per the germline V gene, CDR1 is LGHNA and CDR2 is YSLEER. The J segment lost 10 bases and the V segment lost 0 bases, leaving 4 bases of the junction unmatched.

DNA of the CDR3: TGCGCCAGCAGCTTTTTTAGGGGCAATGAGCAGTTCTTC. This sequence encodes CASSFFRGNEQFF. This sequence joins TRBV5-1 and TRBJ2-1; possible D gene TRBD1, 5 bases. The V gene's germline CDR1 is SGHRS and CDR2 YFSETQ. This CDR3 spans 13 amino acids. The V end was cut by 2 bases, the J end by 6 bases, with 9 bases between.

This clone was observed a handful of times. The genes are TRBV6-6 and TRBJ1-4; 9 bases align to TRBD1. Per germline, CDR1 MNHNY and CDR2 SVGAGI (reference sequence). V dropped 6 bases and J dropped 5; count of bases not matched to a gene: 7. This CDR3 comprises 15 residues. CDR3 in DNA: TGTGCCAGCAGAGACCGACAGGGGGTAAATGAAAAACTGTTTTTT. It translates to CASRDRQGVNEKLFF.

This clone was seen only a few times. This sequence joins TRBV9 and TRBJ2-5; TRBD2 is a possible D gene (5 bases). V was shortened by 3 bases and J by 5 bases, with 14 bases between the two germline ends. The CDR3 has 14 amino acids. The germline gives CDR1 SGDLS, CDR2 YYNGEE. The CDR3 reads CASSGGPLGETQYF. The CDR3 DNA is TGTGCCAGCAGCGGAGGGCCCCTAGGGGAGACCCAGTACTTC.

The chain links TRBV21-1 to TRBJ1-5; the D call TRBD1 from the table was never checked on the DNA. TRBV21-1 is marked as a pseudogene. This CDR3 region has 14 residues. The CDR3 coding sequence is TGTGCCAGCAGCACCAGGGGTTTCAATCAGCCCCAGCATTTT. Translating it yields CASSTRGFNQPQHF.

This clone was counted a few times. V usage is TRBV19 and J usage is TRBJ1-5; no firm D call. The germline V and J ends were trimmed by 5 bases and 1 base, with 18 bases remaining between them. From germline, CDR1 is LNHDA and CDR2 SQIVND (reference sequence). The CDR3 is 17 residues long. The CDR3 DNA sequence: TGTGCCAGTAGTCCTGATCGGAGCCAGATCAGCAATCAGCCCCAGCATTTT. Amino acid sequence: CASSPDRSQISNQPQHF.

The chain uses TRBV2 and TRBJ1-5; 7 nucleotides line up with TRBD1. Germline values: CDR1 SNHLY, CDR2 FYNNEI. The CDR3 is 14 amino acids. The J segment lost 3 bases and the V segment lost 5 bases, leaving 4 bases of the junction unmatched. In DNA, the CDR3 is TGTGCCAGCAGTACACAGGGGAACAATCAGCCCCAGCATTTT. Translated, it gives CASSTQGNNQPQHF.

This clone was seen only once. The chain employs TRBV9 and TRBJ1-3; weak D call: TRBD1 (5 bases). Between the trimmed V and J ends, which lost 3 bases and 3 bases, there was a span of 16 bases. The CDR3 totals 16 residues. CDR1 SGDLS and CDR2 YYNGEE come from the germline V gene. For the CDR3, the DNA is TGTGCCAGCAGCGCGGGGGAGGGGCAGGGTGGAAACACCATATATTTT. Protein sequence: CASSAGEGQGGNTIYF.

The J gene is TRBJ2-1, the V gene TRBV30; the match to TRBD2 covers 9 bases. From germline, CDR1 is GTSNPN and CDR2 SVGIG (reference sequence). The V gene end was trimmed by 1 base and the J gene end by 8 bases; junction bases not matched to a gene: 9. The CDR3 has 15 amino acids. The CDR3 DNA is TGTGCCTGGAGTGCTCCCCGCGGGGGGGCCTATGAGCAGTTCTTC. Translated, it gives CAWSAPRGGAYEQFF. The full variable domain, rest sourced from reference TRBV30 and TRBJ2-1, is SQTIHQWPATLVQPVGSPLSLECTVEGTSNPNLYWYRQAAGRGLQLLFYSVGIGQISSEVPQNLSASRPQDRQFILSSKKLLLSDSGFYLCAWSAPRGGAYEQFFGPGTRLTVL.

The chain joins TRBV19 to TRBJ2-5; D unclear. Germline V gene lookup returns CDR1 LNHDA and CDR2 SQIVND (reference sequence). Trimming removed 3 bases from V and 3 bases from J, with 5 bases in between. The CDR3 extends over 12 amino acids. The CDR3 DNA reads TGTGCCAGTAGTATGGCAGAAGAGACCCAGTACTTC. This codes for CASSMAEETQYF.

The chain combines TRBV7-2 with TRBJ1-5, with D perhaps TRBD1 (6 bases). The length of the CDR3 is 15 residues. V lost 4 bases, J lost 5 bases, and 15 bases lay in between. From germline, CDR1 is SGHTA and CDR2 FQGNSA. CDR3 nucleotides: TGTGCCAGCAGCTCCCAGGGGTTAGGGCATCAGCCCCAGCATTTT. Translation: CASSSQGLGHQPQHF.

This clone turned up a few times. The chain is built from TRBV4-1 and TRBJ2-3; TRBD1 aligns across 7 bases. V gave up 1 base and J gave up 4 bases; unmatched junction bases: 8. Germline V lookup: CDR1 MGHRA, CDR2 YSYEKL. The CDR3 spans 16 residues. This CDR3 reads CASSQGVGGSADTQYF. The CDR3 nucleotides read TGCGCCAGCAGCCAAGGCGTAGGGGGCTCAGCAGATACGCAGTATTTT.